This TCR beta chain was identified in a study of T cells in Graves' hyperthyroidism and ophthalmopathy. On this clonotype itself: Germline and junction disagree at one end, which may indicate a read error.

CDR3 length equals 14 residues. The germline V gene encodes CDR1 LGHDT and CDR2 YNNKEL (reference sequence). Together with thyroid ultrasound, orbital computed tomography, serum thyroxine and TRAb, clinical symptoms were used for diagnoses. Amplification yielded TCR beta CDR3 regions, with RNA transcripts as the source. In the first-round RT-PCR of the TCR CDR3, the HTBI primer set was used. Via MiXCR, TCRdb re-called the multiplex PCR reads, giving one row per CDR3 protein. Altogether about 720,000 distinct CDR3 sequences are present, around 20% being singletons, with the ten largest covering over 15%.

The J gene is TRBJ2-7, the V gene TRBV3-1, with D possibly matching TRBD1 (6 bases). This sequence originates from a woman between 50 and 59 years old with Graves' hyperthyroidism that later progressed to Graves' ophthalmopathy. Sequences were obtained from blood. CDR3 sequence: CANSQDLPGDEQYF. As DNA, the CDR3 is TGTGCCAACAGCCAAGACCTGCCAGGGGACGAGCAGTACTTC.